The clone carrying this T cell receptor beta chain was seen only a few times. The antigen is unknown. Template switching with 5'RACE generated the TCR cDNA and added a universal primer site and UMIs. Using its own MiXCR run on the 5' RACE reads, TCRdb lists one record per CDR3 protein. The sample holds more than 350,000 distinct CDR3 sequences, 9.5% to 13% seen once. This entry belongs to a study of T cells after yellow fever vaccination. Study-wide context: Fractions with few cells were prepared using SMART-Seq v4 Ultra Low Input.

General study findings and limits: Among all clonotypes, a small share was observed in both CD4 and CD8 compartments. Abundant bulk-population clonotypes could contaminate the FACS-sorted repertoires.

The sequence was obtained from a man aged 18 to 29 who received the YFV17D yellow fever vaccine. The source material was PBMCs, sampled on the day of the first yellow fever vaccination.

The DNA for the CDR3 is TGTGCCAGCAGCTGGCCGGGACAAAGAGAGACCCAGTACTTC. Residues: CASSWPGQRETQYF. This chain links TRBV5-6 with TRBJ2-5; D might be TRBD1 (6 bases). There are 14 residues in the CDR3. Trimming cost V 3 bases and J 4 bases, with 13 bases left between them. Germline lookup yields CDR1 SGHDT and CDR2 YYEEEE. The full variable domain, its missing parts supplied by reference TRBV5-6 and TRBJ2-5, is DAGVTQSPTHLIKTRGQQVTLRCSPKSGHDTVSWYQQALGQGPQFIFQYYEEEERQRGNFPDRFSGHQFPNYSSELNVNALLLGDSALYLCASSWPGQRETQYFGPGTRLLVL.